Listed here are 16 T cell receptor beta chains from one sample, sequenced in a study of blood T cell repertoires in COVID-19. TCRdb's table, derived via immunoSEQ multiplex PCR, lists solely in-frame clones and lacks some. The sample contains more than 350,000 clones, 70% to 90% of which appear only once. Sequenced material: peripheral blood. The receptors here all came from a woman aged 25 to 45 with COVID-19, enrolled during active disease.

This sequence joins TRBV6-5 and TRBJ1-1; no clear D gene. The CDR3 has 11 residues. Germline V CDR1 and CDR2: MNHEY, SVGAGI. The V end lost 2 bases, the J end lost 10 bases, and 8 bases lay between the germline ends. This CDR3 is CASSYGGSAFF. Here the CDR3 DNA reads TGTGCCAGCAGTTACGGAGGCTCAGCTTTCTTT.

The chain carries TRBV6-6 and TRBJ2-1; weak D call: TRBD2 (6 bases). CDR3 size: 11 residues. Trimming stripped 6 bases from V and 9 bases from J, with 9 bases between. Looked up from germline, CDR1 is MNHNY and CDR2 is SVGAGI (reference sequence). CDR3 coding DNA: TGTGCCAGCAGGGGGACTGTTGAGCAGTTCTTC. Residues: CASRGTVEQFF.

The rearrangement uses TRBV27 and TRBJ2-1; TRBD2 might be the D (6 bases). CDR1 and CDR2 (germline): MNHEY, SMNVEV (reference sequence). Trimming cost V 5 bases and J 4 bases, with 18 bases left between them. The CDR3 covers 16 residues. CDR3 loop: CASSGLSGGVYNEQFF. As DNA, the CDR3 is TGTGCCAGCAGTGGCCTTAGCGGAGGGGTTTACAATGAGCAGTTCTTC.

The chain links TRBV7-9 to TRBJ2-1; 7 positions match TRBD1. Germline CDR1 SEHNR, CDR2 FQNEAQ (reference sequence). The V segment lost 4 bases and the J segment 6 bases; nucleotides outside the gene matches: 6. The CDR3 runs to 14 residues. Here the CDR3 DNA reads TGTGCCAGCAGCTCTAGGGACAGAACCAATGAGCAGTTCTTC. As protein: CASSSRDRTNEQFF.

This clone showed up just once. J is TRBJ2-7 and V is TRBV6-5, with TRBD1 matching over 7 bases. The CDR3 is made up of 14 amino acids. Germline assignment: CDR1 MNHEY and CDR2 SVGAGI. The trim removed 4 bases at V and 3 bases at J, leaving 6 bases unmatched. CDR3 protein: CASSSRDRYYEQYF. CDR3 nucleotides: TGTGCCAGCAGTTCTCGGGACAGATACTACGAGCAGTACTTC.

The gene calls are TRBV5-5 and TRBJ2-3, with a tentative D call TRBD2 (6 bases). V shed 4 bases and J shed 4 bases, with 22 bases lying between them. Germline V gene lookup returns CDR1 SGHKS and CDR2 YYEKEE (reference sequence). This CDR3 is built from 17 residues. Here the CDR3 DNA reads TGTGCCAGCAGCCTGCGGGCCCTCCGCGGGGTCCCAGATACGCAGTATTTT. Translation gives CASSLRALRGVPDTQYF.

The chain carries TRBV10-3 and TRBJ2-7; unclear D gene. Deletions cut 2 bases from V and 7 bases from J, with 9 bases between. The germline CDR1 and CDR2 sequences are ENHRY and SYGVKD. CDR3 length: 12 residues. CDR3 nucleotides: TGTGCCATCAGTGAGATATCGCGGGAGCAGTACTTC. Encoded protein: CAISEISREQYF.

This chain connects TRBV7-2 to TRBJ2-1; perhaps TRBD2 as D (6 bases). Germline V gene data show CDR1 as SGHTA and CDR2 as FQGNSA. Trimming left V 1 base short and J 2 bases short, with 12 bases between. The CDR3 is made up of 16 amino acids. This CDR3 is CASSLDRGGTYNEQFF. CDR3 sequence (DNA): TGTGCCAGCAGCTTAGATAGAGGCGGGACCTACAATGAGCAGTTCTTC. Variable domain in full (rest from reference TRBV7-2 and TRBJ2-1): GAGVSQSPSNKVTEKGKDVELRCDPISGHTALYWYRQSLGQGLEFLIYFQGNSAPDKSGLPSDRFSAERTGGSVSTLTIQRTQQEDSAVYLCASSLDRGGTYNEQFFGPGTRLTVL.

The gene calls are TRBV5-3 and TRBJ2-1, with unresolved D. TRBV5-3 is an open reading frame whose function is uncertain. The CDR3 contains 15 residues. Trimming stripped 3 bases from V and 3 bases from J, with 13 bases between. The CDR3 DNA reads TGTGCCAGAAGCTCTAGACGGAACCACTACAATGAGCAGTTCTTC. Translating gives CARSSRRNHYNEQFF.

J is TRBJ2-3 and V is TRBV18; the match to TRBD2 covers 12 bases. Germline CDR1 is KGHSH and CDR2 is LQKENI. The CDR3 consists of 15 residues. V lost 3 bases, J lost 5 bases, and 3 bases stayed unmatched. In DNA form, the CDR3 reads TGTGCCAGCTCACCGGAGACTAGCGGGAGAGATACGCAGTATTTT. Protein: CASSPETSGRDTQYF. Drawing the rest from reference TRBV18 and TRBJ2-3, the complete variable domain is NAGVMQNPRHLVRRRGQEARLRCSPMKGHSHVYWYRQLPEEGLKFMVYLQKENIIDESGMPKERFSAEFPKEGPSILRIQQVVRGDSAAYFCASSPETSGRDTQYFGPGTRLTVL.

This clone showed up just a few times. The rearrangement joins TRBV28 to TRBJ1-1; possibly TRBD1 for D (6 bases). The germline CDR1 and CDR2 sequences are MDHEN and SYDVKM. This CDR3 contains 13 residues. The V gene lost 7 bases and the J gene lost 6 bases, with 15 bases spanning the gap. CDR3 residues: CASKIYRVPEAFF. Here the CDR3 DNA reads TGTGCCAGCAAAATATACAGGGTCCCTGAAGCTTTCTTT.

This chain connects TRBV28 to TRBJ2-5; the match to TRBD1 covers 7 bases. This CDR3 is built from 14 residues. The V segment lost 2 bases and the J segment 5 bases; nucleotides outside the gene matches: 5. Germline V gene lookup returns CDR1 MDHEN and CDR2 SYDVKM. The CDR3 is CASSLQGGAETQYF. CDR3 in DNA: TGTGCCAGCAGTTTACAAGGGGGCGCGGAGACCCAGTACTTC.

The V call is TRBV11-2, the J call TRBJ2-1; 7 nucleotides line up with TRBD2. V trimming: 1 base; J trimming: 1 base; junction bases outside the gene matches: 4. This CDR3 comprises 16 residues. CDR1 and CDR2 (germline): SGHAT, FQNNGV. CDR3 in amino acids: CASSLGGRPSYNEQFF. The CDR3 nucleotides are TGTGCCAGCAGCTTAGGCGGGAGACCATCCTACAATGAGCAGTTCTTC. Based on the CDR3 plus reference TRBV11-2 and TRBJ2-1, the full variable domain is EAGVAQSPRYKIIEKRQSVAFWCNPISGHATLYWYQQILGQGPKLLIQFQNNGVVDDSQLPKDRFSAERLKGVDSTLKIQPAKLEDSAVYLCASSLGGRPSYNEQFFGPGTRLTVL.

The rearrangement uses TRBV15 and TRBJ2-1; D is unresolved. There are 17 residues in the CDR3. Per the germline V gene, CDR1 is LNHNV and CDR2 is YYDKDF (reference sequence). Trimming removed 0 bases at V and 0 bases at J, with 12 bases between. CDR3 coding DNA: TGTGCCACCAGCAGAGAAGCACTTTCTCCCTCCTACAATGAGCAGTTCTTC. Translating gives CATSREALSPSYNEQFF.

J is TRBJ2-5 and V is TRBV9; weak D call: TRBD2 (5 bases). Per the germline V gene, CDR1 is SGDLS and CDR2 is YYNGEE. The CDR3 contains 13 residues. With 0 bases removed from V and 5 bases from J, the gap between germline ends came to 8 bases. In nucleotides, the CDR3 is TGTGCCAGCAGCGTAGCGGGGATGGAGACCCAGTACTTC. It specifies CASSVAGMETQYF.

The chain joins TRBV24-1 to TRBJ1-4; TRBD1 matches 10 bases. J was trimmed by 8 bases and V by 3 bases; bases with no gene match: 2. The germline V gene has CDR1 KGHDR and CDR2 SFDVKD. The CDR3 length is 14 residues. CDR3 in DNA: TGTGCCACCAGTGATCCGGGACAGGGGGAAAAACTGTTTTTT. Amino acids: CATSDPGQGEKLFF.